This TCR beta chain was recovered during a study of blood T cell repertoires in COVID-19. Overall study: The United States, Italy and Spain supplied acute and convalescent COVID-19 samples. In each case, the material was cDNA or gDNA derived from T cells, B-cell-depleted T cells, or PBMCs.

It was during active infection that Seattle patients were enrolled and then longitudinally followed. Per the authors' pipeline: Cell counts per sample came from amplifying reference gene primers. Libraries were prepared by immunoSEQ multiplex PCR; TCRdb keeps only in-frame clonotypes and omits some of them. That table gives V, J and clone size, and the DNA gave D and trimming. The data contain about 75,000 clones, 86% of them singletons. The germline CDR1 and CDR2 sequences are SGDLS and YYNGEE. V was clipped by 4 bases and J by 9 bases, with 19 bases between them. The CDR3 is 14 amino acids. The clonotype originates from an elderly man with COVID-19, enrolled during active disease. Sequenced material: peripheral blood. The chain recombines TRBV9 with TRBJ1-1, with D possibly matching TRBD1 (6 bases). The CDR3 here is CASSHAHRESQAFF. For the CDR3, the DNA is TGTGCCAGCAGCCATGCCCACAGGGAAAGTCAAGCTTTCTTT.